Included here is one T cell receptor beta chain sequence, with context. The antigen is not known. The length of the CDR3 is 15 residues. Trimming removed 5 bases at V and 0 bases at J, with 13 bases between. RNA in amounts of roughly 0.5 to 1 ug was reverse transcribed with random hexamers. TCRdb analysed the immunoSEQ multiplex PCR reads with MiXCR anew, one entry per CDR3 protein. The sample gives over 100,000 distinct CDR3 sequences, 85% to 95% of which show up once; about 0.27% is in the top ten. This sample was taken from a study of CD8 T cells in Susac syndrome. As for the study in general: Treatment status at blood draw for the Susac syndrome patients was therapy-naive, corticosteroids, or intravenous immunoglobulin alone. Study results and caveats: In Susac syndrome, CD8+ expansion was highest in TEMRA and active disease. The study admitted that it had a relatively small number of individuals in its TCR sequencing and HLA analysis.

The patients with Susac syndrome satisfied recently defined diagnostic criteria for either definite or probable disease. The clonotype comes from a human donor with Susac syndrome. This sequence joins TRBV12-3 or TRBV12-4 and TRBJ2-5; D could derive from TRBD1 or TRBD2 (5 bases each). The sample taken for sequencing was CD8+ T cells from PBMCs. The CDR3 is CASSPRGPYQETQYF. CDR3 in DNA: TGTGCCAGCAGTCCACGGGGACCGTACCAAGAGACCCAGTACTTC.